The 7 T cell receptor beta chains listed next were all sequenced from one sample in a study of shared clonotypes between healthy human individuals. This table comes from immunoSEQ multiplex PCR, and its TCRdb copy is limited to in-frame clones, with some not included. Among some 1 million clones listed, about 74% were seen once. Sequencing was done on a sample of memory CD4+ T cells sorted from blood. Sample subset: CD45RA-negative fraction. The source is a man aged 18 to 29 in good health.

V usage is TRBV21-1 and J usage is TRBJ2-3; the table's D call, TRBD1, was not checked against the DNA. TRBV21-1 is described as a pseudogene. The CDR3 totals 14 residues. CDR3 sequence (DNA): TGTGCCAGCAGCTTCGGGACAGACACAGATACGCAGTATTTT. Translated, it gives CASSFGTDTDTQYF.

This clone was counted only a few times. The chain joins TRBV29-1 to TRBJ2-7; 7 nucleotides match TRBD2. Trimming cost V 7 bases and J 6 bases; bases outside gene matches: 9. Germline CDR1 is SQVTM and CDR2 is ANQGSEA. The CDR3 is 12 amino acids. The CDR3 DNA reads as TGCAGCGCTGTTGGGGACTATACCGAGCAGTACTTC. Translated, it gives CSAVGDYTEQYF.

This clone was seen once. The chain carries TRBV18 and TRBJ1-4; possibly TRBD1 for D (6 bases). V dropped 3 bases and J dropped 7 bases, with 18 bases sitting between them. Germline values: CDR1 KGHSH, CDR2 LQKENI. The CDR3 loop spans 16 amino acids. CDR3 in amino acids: CASSPGQLVGGEKLFF. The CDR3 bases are TGTGCCAGCTCACCCGGACAGTTAGTCGGTGGTGAAAAACTGTTTTTT.

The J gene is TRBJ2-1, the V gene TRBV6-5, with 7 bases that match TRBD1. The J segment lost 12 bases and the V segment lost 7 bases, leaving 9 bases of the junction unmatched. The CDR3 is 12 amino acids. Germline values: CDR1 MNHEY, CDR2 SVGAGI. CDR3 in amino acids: CASTNDRAAQFF. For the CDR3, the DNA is TGTGCCAGCACTAACGACAGGGCAGCGCAGTTCTTC.

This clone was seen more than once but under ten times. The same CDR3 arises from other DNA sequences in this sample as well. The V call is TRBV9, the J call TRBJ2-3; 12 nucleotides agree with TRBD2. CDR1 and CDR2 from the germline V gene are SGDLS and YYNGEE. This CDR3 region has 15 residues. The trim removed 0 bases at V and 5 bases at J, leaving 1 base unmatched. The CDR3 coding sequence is TGTGCCAGCAGCGTAGCACTAGCGGGAGGAGATACGCAGTATTTT. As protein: CASSVALAGGDTQYF.

The CDR3 DNA follows: TGCGCCAGCAGCTTGGGGGTCATCAACGAGCAGTACTTC. Its translation is CASSLGVINEQYF. The gene calls are TRBV5-1 and TRBJ2-7; D is unresolved. Deletions cut 0 bases from V and 5 bases from J, with 9 bases between. The CDR3 loop spans 13 amino acids. Germline V gene lookup returns CDR1 SGHRS and CDR2 YFSETQ.

CDR3 sequence reads: CASSPGTSENTDTQYF. CDR3 in DNA: TGCGCCAGCAGCCCCGGGACTAGCGAGAACACAGATACGCAGTATTTT. J is TRBJ2-3 and V is TRBV4-1; TRBD2 matches 10 bases. The germline V gene has CDR1 MGHRA and CDR2 YSYEKL. J gave up 2 bases and V 4 bases, and 6 bases lay outside the gene matches. This CDR3 comprises 16 residues.